This record concerns one TCR beta chain sequence. The data belong to a study of blood T cell repertoires in COVID-19. Study information: Specimens from acute and convalescent COVID-19 originated in the United States, Italy and Spain. T cells, B-cell-depleted T cells, or PBMCs supplied cDNA or gDNA.

The germline V gene encodes CDR1 LNHDA and CDR2 SQIVND (reference sequence). The CDR3 has 11 amino acids. V lost 10 bases and J 7 bases, leaving 13 bases between the germline ends. Original methodology: Reference gene primer amplification in the assay estimated nucleated cell counts. Sequenced by immunoSEQ multiplex PCR; TCRdb stores in-frame clones only, minus some. V and J calls and clone size are as listed in that table; D and trimming were resolved from the DNA. Of around 18,000 clones in the sample, 80% to 90% were seen once. The V call is TRBV19, the J call TRBJ1-1; D is unclear. The receptor's source is a man aged 60 to 69 with active COVID-19. Sequencing input: peripheral blood. In nucleotides, the CDR3 is TGTGCCACTGCGGGGTGGGGTGAAGCTTTCTTT. This encodes CATAGWGEAFF. Full variable domain (outside the CDR3, taken from reference TRBV19 and TRBJ1-1): DGGITQSPKYLFRKEGQNVTLSCEQNLNHDAMYWYRQDPGQGLRLIYYSQIVNDFQKGDIAEGYSVSREKKESFPLTVTSAQKNPTAFYLCATAGWGEAFFGQGTRLTVV.